Listed here are 29 T cell receptor beta chains from one sample, sequenced in a study of monozygotic twins with inflammatory bowel disease. TCRdb reanalyzed the 5' RACE reads and collapses them to one entry per CDR3 protein, without DNA. Recorded for this sample: over 350,000 distinct CDR3 sequences. Input material: blood. The receptor source for this set is a human donor with ulcerative colitis or Crohn's disease, or a healthy co-twin of an affected twin (not recorded which).

The J gene is TRBJ1-5, the V gene TRBV7-9. The germline V gene has CDR1 SEHNR and CDR2 FQNEAQ (reference sequence). The CDR3 consists of 16 residues. The chain's CDR3 is CASSLDGGISNQPQHF.

The CDR3 sequence is CASSPQGKSGTGELFF. The V gene is TRBV7-9, the J gene TRBJ2-2; TCRdb gives TRBD1 as the D gene, but with no DNA this cannot be confirmed. The length of the CDR3 is 16 residues. Germline lookup yields CDR1 SEHNR and CDR2 FQNEAQ (reference sequence).

The CDR3 region is CSARDHAGGPDTQYF. The chain uses TRBV20-1 and TRBJ2-3; checking the TCRdb D call of TRBD2 is not possible without DNA. The CDR3 loop spans 15 amino acids. CDR1 DFQATT and CDR2 SNEGSKA come from the germline V gene (reference sequence).

The chain carries TRBV7-2 and TRBJ1-2; without DNA, the TCRdb call of TRBD1 cannot be checked. CDR1 and CDR2 from the germline V gene are SGHTA and FQGNSA. The CDR3 runs 15 residues. CDR3 in amino acids: CASSSQSGQNYGYTF.

The chain recombines TRBV30 with TRBJ2-5; absent DNA, TCRdb's TRBD1 call cannot be checked. From germline, CDR1 is GTSNPN and CDR2 SVGIG (reference sequence). The CDR3 runs 11 residues. The CDR3 loop reads CAWRQGGAQYF.

V gene TRBV20-1 combines with J gene TRBJ2-5; no DNA is available, so the TRBD2 call from TCRdb remains unchecked. CDR1 is DFQATT and CDR2 is SNEGSKA in the germline V gene (reference sequence). The CDR3 is made up of 16 amino acids. CDR3 sequence: CSARPTSGGAQETQYF.

The chain is built from TRBV5-6 and TRBJ2-6. The V gene's germline CDR1 is SGHDT and CDR2 YYEEEE. The CDR3 loop spans 16 amino acids. The CDR3 loop is CASSLMASTGANVLTF. Full variable domain (rest looked up from reference TRBV5-6 and TRBJ2-6): DAGVTQSPTHLIKTRGQQVTLRCSPKSGHDTVSWYQQALGQGPQFIFQYYEEEERQRGNFPDRFSGHQFPNYSSELNVNALLLGDSALYLCASSLMASTGANVLTFGAGSRLTVL.

The gene calls are TRBV4-1 and TRBJ2-7; TCRdb designates TRBD1, a call that cannot be tested without DNA. The V gene's germline CDR1 is MGHRA and CDR2 YSYEKL. This CDR3 is built from 16 residues. The CDR3 sequence: CASSQEPGQGFYEQYF.

This sequence joins TRBV7-3 and TRBJ2-5; TCRdb outputs TRBD1, but without DNA this stays unchecked. Germline V gene data show CDR1 as SGHTA and CDR2 as FQGTGA. This CDR3 spans 14 amino acids. This chain's CDR3 is CASSPEDSKETQYF. Full variable domain (outside the CDR3, taken from reference TRBV7-3 and TRBJ2-5): GAGVSQTPSNKVTEKGKYVELRCDPISGHTALYWYRQSLGQGPEFLIYFQGTGAADDSGLPNDRFFAVRPEGSVSTLKIQRTERGDSAVYLCASSPEDSKETQYFGPGTRLLVL.

CDR3 in amino acids: CSVDSGISGNTIYF. The chain carries TRBV29-1 and TRBJ1-3. Germline-derived CDR1 and CDR2 are SQVTM and ANQGSEA. This CDR3 is 14 amino acids long.

The chain employs TRBV7-7 and TRBJ2-5. The germline V gene encodes CDR1 SSHAT and CDR2 FNYEAQ (reference sequence). The CDR3 has 14 residues. The CDR3 here is CASSLAGIQETQYF.

The chain links TRBV5-1 to TRBJ2-5; the D call from TCRdb, TRBD2, cannot be confirmed without DNA. The CDR3 loop spans 15 amino acids. Germline CDR1 is SGHRS and CDR2 is YFSETQ. Here the CDR3 reads CASSLGSGGAVTQYF.

The CDR3 protein is CASSVGKTGQGNYGYTF. V is TRBV5-4 and J is TRBJ1-2; TCRdb's D call of TRBD1 is untestable without DNA. CDR1 and CDR2 from the germline V gene are SGHNT and YYREEE (reference sequence). The CDR3 covers 17 residues.

V usage is TRBV6-5 and J usage is TRBJ1-2; TCRdb outputs TRBD1, but without DNA this stays unchecked. This CDR3 has 18 residues. Looked up from germline, CDR1 is MNHEY and CDR2 is SVGAGI. The CDR3 sequence: CASSYSTVGAEPYYGYTF.

The rearrangement links TRBV11-1 to TRBJ1-2; TCRdb designates TRBD1, a call that cannot be tested without DNA. The CDR3 has 18 residues. Germline loops: CDR1 SGHAT, CDR2 FQDESV (reference sequence). CDR3 residues: CASSPNRQEHRANYGYTF. Complete variable domain (other parts from reference TRBV11-1 and TRBJ1-2): EAEVAQSPRYKITEKSQAVAFWCDPISGHATLYWYRQILGQGPELLVQFQDESVVDDSQLPKDRFSAERLKGVDSTLKIQPAELGDSAMYLCASSPNRQEHRANYGYTFGSGTRLTVV.

The J gene is TRBJ2-1, the V gene TRBV14; TCRdb picks TRBD2, but there is no DNA to check that call. CDR3 length: 18 amino acids. Germline V gene lookup returns CDR1 SGHDN and CDR2 FVKESK. The CDR3 protein is CASSQVLARASGDREQFF. Based on the CDR3 plus reference TRBV14 and TRBJ2-1, the full variable domain is EAGVTQFPSHSVIEKGQTVTLRCDPISGHDNLYWYRRVMGKEIKFLLHFVKESKQDESGMPNNRFLAERTGGTYSTLKVQPAELEDSGVYFCASSQVLARASGDREQFFGPGTRLTVL.

The chain joins TRBV7-7 to TRBJ2-5; TCRdb gives TRBD1 as the D gene, but with no DNA this cannot be confirmed. The germline V gene encodes CDR1 SSHAT and CDR2 FNYEAQ (reference sequence). The CDR3 spans 15 residues. The chain's CDR3 is CASSLAGVGGETQYF.

V gene TRBV7-2 combines with J gene TRBJ1-4. Germline V gene sequence: CDR1 SGHTA, CDR2 FQGNSA. The CDR3 is 12 residues long. This CDR3 is CASSLPTEKLFF.

The chain carries TRBV2 and TRBJ2-7; the D gene TCRdb calls, TRBD1, cannot be checked with no DNA. The CDR3 has 12 amino acids. CDR1 SNHLY and CDR2 FYNNEI come from the germline V gene. The CDR3: CASRMDSEEQYF.

The V gene is TRBV19, the J gene TRBJ1-1. Germline V lookup: CDR1 LNHDA, CDR2 SQIVND (reference sequence). The CDR3 contains 13 residues. The CDR3 protein is CASSIERNTEAFF.

The chain is built from TRBV20-1 and TRBJ2-4; the TRBD1 assignment by TCRdb is unverifiable without DNA. CDR3 length: 15 residues. CDR1 is DFQATT and CDR2 is SNEGSKA in the germline V gene (reference sequence). The CDR3 sequence is CSAFRDRGAKNIQYF.

The chain couples TRBV24-1 to TRBJ2-5; the D gene TCRdb calls, TRBD1, cannot be checked with no DNA. The CDR3 contains 17 residues. Germline CDR1 is KGHDR and CDR2 is SFDVKD. The CDR3 region is CATSTGGGGRDQETQYF.

This chain links TRBV5-5 with TRBJ2-4. This CDR3 has 16 amino acids. Germline V lookup: CDR1 SGHKS, CDR2 YYEKEE (reference sequence). CDR3 sequence reads: CASSLPAGIAKNIQYF. Supplemented by reference TRBV5-5 and TRBJ2-4, the full variable domain reads DAGVTQSPTHLIKTRGQQVTLRCSPISGHKSVSWYQQVLGQGPQFIFQYYEKEERGRGNFPDRFSARQFPNYSSELNVNALLLGDSALYLCASSLPAGIAKNIQYFGAGTRLSVL.

The chain joins TRBV5-1 to TRBJ1-2; TCRdb reports TRBD1, a call that lacks DNA to check it against. There are 14 residues in the CDR3. Germline CDR1 reads SGHRS; CDR2 reads YFSETQ. CDR3 amino acids: CASSFGISNYGYTF.

The chain has TRBV4-2 and TRBJ1-1; the TRBD1 assignment by TCRdb is unverifiable without DNA. This CDR3 has 14 amino acids. Per the germline V gene, CDR1 is LGHNA and CDR2 is YNFKEQ. CDR3 region: CASSAQQGYTEAFF.

The rearrangement uses TRBV5-1 and TRBJ1-5; TCRdb picks TRBD1, but there is no DNA to check that call. The CDR3 is 13 amino acids. The germline V gene has CDR1 SGHRS and CDR2 YFSETQ. The CDR3 sequence: CASSSSGGQPQHF.

This chain joins TRBV7-9 and TRBJ1-4; TCRdb returns TRBD1, unconfirmable since there is no DNA. Germline-derived CDR1 and CDR2 are SEHNR and FQNEAQ (reference sequence). The CDR3 runs to 11 residues. The CDR3 protein is CASSLADRRFF.

The genes are TRBV10-3 and TRBJ1-4; TCRdb returns TRBD1, unconfirmable since there is no DNA. The CDR3 spans 14 residues. Germline loops: CDR1 ENHRY, CDR2 SYGVKD. The CDR3: CAISRASLGEKLFF.

The chain joins TRBV6-6 to TRBJ1-2; TCRdb selects TRBD1, and the lack of DNA leaves this call unchecked. The CDR3 loop spans 13 amino acids. Germline CDR1 is MNHNY and CDR2 is SVGAGI (reference sequence). CDR3 amino acids: CASSTGQSYGYTF.